Detailed here is one T cell receptor beta chain. Its antigen is still unknown. No per-base quality is available; no much larger clone lies one base away. The immunoSEQ Assay, a bias-controlled multiplex PCR, was used to amplify TCRbeta CDR3 regions from genomic DNA. Under the source paper's analysis protocol: The number of nucleated cells in each sample was estimated from the amplification of reference gene primers within the assay. To quantify the absolute abundance of each unique TCRbeta CDR3 rearrangement, sequence reads were collapsed and filtered. Productive Simpson clonality was computed per sample as the square root of Simpson's diversity index over productive rearrangements. As stored in TCRdb, this immuneACCESS dataset retains in-frame rearrangements with V and J assigned. A fraction of the clones does not appear; measured against another copy, unresolved V genes explain less than half of the discrepancy, and the remainder lacks a known reason. V and J calls and clone size are those listed in that table; D and trimming were worked out from the DNA. In all, the sample holds tens of thousands of clones, and approximately 83% of those were seen once. The top ten clones comprise about 5% of the sample.

Each collaborating institution followed its own protocols to collect whole blood in K2EDTA tubes. For TCRbeta analysis, collaborators shipped samples as frozen whole blood, isolated PBMCs, or DNA extracted from either of those sample types. The data originate from a study of blood T cell repertoires in COVID-19 (dated by TCRdb to between 2020 and 2021). For context, the study as a whole: Collaborator samples came from the United States, Italy and Spain and covered acute and convalescent phases of COVID-19. The dataset comprised deeply sampled blood TCRbeta repertoires from subjects exposed to, actively infected with, or recovered from COVID-19. The repertoires were made available in a free public database intended to serve as a resource for research on the immune response to SARS-CoV-2. Samples came from the ongoing ImmuneRACE study (first 160 participants) plus 1,254 subjects from 6 global collaborators. Nearly every sample came with metadata listing a de-identified subject ID, COVID-19 status, age in years and sex. The prospective study material was composed of cDNA or gDNA derived from T cells, B-cell-depleted T cells, or PBMCs. Where available, HLA class I and class II types were obtained from metadata supplied by the sample provider rather than from assay-based typing.

Overall study outcomes, separate from this receptor: The amount of clinical and demographic metadata varied by source and participant and was provided uncurated.

The CDR3, cysteine through phenylalanine, is 15 amino acids long. Of all the DNA, just the CDR3 is kept, 45 bases in frame from base 1. V is pared back by 1 base and J by 0 bases, with 9 bases lying between the germline termini. As encoded in the germline V gene, CDR1 is KGHSH while CDR2 is LQKENI. The receptor's source is a woman aged 60-70 years with acute or convalescent COVID-19. The V and J segments used are TRBV18 and TRBJ1-1, with a tentative D gene TRBD1 over 5 matching bases. The sample consisted of peripheral blood. The CDR3 sequence is CASSPQRQLNTEAFF. The nucleotides are TGTGCCAGCTCACCACAGAGACAGTTGAACACTGAAGCTTTCTTT.